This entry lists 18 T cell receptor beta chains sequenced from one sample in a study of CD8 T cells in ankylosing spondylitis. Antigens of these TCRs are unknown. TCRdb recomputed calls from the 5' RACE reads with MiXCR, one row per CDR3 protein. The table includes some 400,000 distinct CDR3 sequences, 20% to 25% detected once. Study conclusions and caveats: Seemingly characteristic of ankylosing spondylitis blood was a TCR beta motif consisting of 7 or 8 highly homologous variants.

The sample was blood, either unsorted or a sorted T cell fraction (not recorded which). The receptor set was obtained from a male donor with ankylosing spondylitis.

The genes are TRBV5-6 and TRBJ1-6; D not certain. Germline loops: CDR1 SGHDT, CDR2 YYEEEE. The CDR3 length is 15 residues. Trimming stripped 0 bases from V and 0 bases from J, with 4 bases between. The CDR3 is CASSLVRSYNSPLHF. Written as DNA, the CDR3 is TGTGCCAGCAGCTTGGTCCGCTCCTATAATTCACCCCTCCACTTT.

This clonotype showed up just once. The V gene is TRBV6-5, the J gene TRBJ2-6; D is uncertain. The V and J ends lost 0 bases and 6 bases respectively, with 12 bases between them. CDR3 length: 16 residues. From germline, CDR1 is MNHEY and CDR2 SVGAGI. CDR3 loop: CASSYSGSLLANVLTF. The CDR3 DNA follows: TGTGCCAGCAGTTACTCTGGCTCCCTCTTGGCCAACGTCCTGACTTTC.

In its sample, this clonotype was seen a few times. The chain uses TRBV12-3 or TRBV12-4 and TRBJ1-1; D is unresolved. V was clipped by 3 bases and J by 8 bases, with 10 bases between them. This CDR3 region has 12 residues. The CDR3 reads CASSFGSQEAFF. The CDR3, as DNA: TGTGCCAGCAGTTTCGGCAGCCAGGAAGCTTTCTTT.

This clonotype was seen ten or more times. CDR3: CASSLGPFYAKNIQYF. The DNA of the CDR3 is TGTGCCAGCAGCTTAGGCCCGTTCTACGCCAAAAACATTCAGTACTTC. The V gene is TRBV7-8, the J gene TRBJ2-4, with D unclear. Germline V lookup: CDR1 SGHVS, CDR2 FQNEAQ. The length of the CDR3 is 16 residues. V was cut by 1 base and J by 1 base, with 11 bases left in between.

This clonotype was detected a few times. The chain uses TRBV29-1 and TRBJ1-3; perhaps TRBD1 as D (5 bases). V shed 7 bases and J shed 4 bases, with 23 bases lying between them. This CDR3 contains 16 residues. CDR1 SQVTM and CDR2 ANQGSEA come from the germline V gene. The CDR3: CSAGPGGSDTGNTIYF. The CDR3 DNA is TGCAGCGCTGGGCCGGGCGGGTCGGACACCGGAAACACCATATATTTT.

The DNA for the CDR3 is TGTGCCAGCAGTCCCCCGGGGGATGCCTATGGCTACACCTTC. Amino acids: CASSPPGDAYGYTF. V and J are TRBV25-1 and TRBJ1-2; D possibly corresponds to TRBD1 (5 bases). Germline V lookup: CDR1 MGHDK, CDR2 SYGVNS. This CDR3 has 14 amino acids. With 5 bases removed from V and 4 bases from J, the gap between germline ends came to 14 bases.

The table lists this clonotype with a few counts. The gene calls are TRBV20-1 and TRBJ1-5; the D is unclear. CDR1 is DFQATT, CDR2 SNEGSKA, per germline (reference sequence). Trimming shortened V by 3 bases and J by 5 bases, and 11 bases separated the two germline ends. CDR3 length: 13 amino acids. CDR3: CSASVVVDQPQHF. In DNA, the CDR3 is TGCAGTGCTAGTGTGGTTGTGGATCAGCCCCAGCATTTT.

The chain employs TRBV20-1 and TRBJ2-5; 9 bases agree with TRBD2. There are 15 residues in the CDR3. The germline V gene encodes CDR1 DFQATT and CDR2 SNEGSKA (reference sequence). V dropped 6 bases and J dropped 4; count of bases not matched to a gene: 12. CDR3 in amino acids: CSARPLSGSRETQYF. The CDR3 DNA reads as TGCAGTGCCCGACCCCTTAGCGGGAGCAGAGAGACCCAGTACTTC.

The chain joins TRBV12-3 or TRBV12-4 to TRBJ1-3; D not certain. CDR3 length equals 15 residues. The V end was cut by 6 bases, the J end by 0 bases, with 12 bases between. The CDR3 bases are TGTGCCAGCAGCAACAGCCGTGTCTCTGGAAACACCATATATTTT. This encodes CASSNSRVSGNTIYF.

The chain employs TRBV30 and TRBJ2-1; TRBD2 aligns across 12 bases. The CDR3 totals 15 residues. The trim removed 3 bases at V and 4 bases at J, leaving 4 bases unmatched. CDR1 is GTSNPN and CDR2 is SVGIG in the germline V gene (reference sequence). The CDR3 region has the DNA TGTGCCTGGAGCAAACTAGCGGGGGGATACAATGAGCAGTTCTTC. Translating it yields CAWSKLAGGYNEQFF.

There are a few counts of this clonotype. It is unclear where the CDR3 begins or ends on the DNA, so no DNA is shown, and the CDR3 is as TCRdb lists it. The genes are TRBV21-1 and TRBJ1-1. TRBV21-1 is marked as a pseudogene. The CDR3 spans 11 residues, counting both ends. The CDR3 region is CASYRCTEAFF.

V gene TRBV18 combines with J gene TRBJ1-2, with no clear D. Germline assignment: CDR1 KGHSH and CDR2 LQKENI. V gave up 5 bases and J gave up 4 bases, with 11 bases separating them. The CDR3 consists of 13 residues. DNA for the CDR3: TGTGCCAGCTCATCATCGGTCGGCTATGGCTACACCTTC. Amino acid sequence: CASSSSVGYGYTF.

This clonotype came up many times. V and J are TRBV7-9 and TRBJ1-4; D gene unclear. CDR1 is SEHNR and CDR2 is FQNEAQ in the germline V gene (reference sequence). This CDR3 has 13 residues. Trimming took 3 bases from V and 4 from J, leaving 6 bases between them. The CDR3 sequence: CASSLGFNEKLFF. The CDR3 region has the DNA TGTGCCAGCAGCTTGGGCTTTAATGAAAAACTGTTTTTT. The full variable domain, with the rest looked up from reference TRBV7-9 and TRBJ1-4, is DTGVSQNPRHKITKRGQNVTFRCDPISEHNRLYWYRQTLGQGPEFLTYFQNEAQLEKSRLLSDRFSAERPKGSFSTLEIQRTEQGDSAMYLCASSLGFNEKLFFGSGTQLSVL.

The CDR3 sequence: CASSGDYQQAQYF. DNA for the CDR3: TGTGCCAGCAGCGGGGACTACCAGCAGGCCCAGTACTTC. The chain links TRBV2 to TRBJ2-5, with 7 bases identical to TRBD2. CDR3 size: 13 residues. V lost 6 bases to trimming and J lost 9 bases; unmatched junction nucleotides: 10. Germline V gives CDR1 SNHLY, CDR2 FYNNEI.

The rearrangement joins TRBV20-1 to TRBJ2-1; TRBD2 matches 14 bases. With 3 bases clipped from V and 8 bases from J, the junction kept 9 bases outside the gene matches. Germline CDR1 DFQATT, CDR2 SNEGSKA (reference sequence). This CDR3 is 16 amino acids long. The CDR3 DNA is TGCAGTGCTAGCGTCCCGGGACTAGCGGGAGTCTATGAGCAGTTCTTC. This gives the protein CSASVPGLAGVYEQFF.

DNA for the CDR3: TGTGCCAGTAGGACTAGCGGGACACAAGAGACCCAGTACTTC. It specifies CASRTSGTQETQYF. The chain employs TRBV19 and TRBJ2-5, with 11 positions matching TRBD2. The CDR3 extends over 14 amino acids. Germline lookup yields CDR1 LNHDA and CDR2 SQIVND (reference sequence). The junction had 2 bases not matched to a gene; V was cut back by 6 bases and J by 2 bases.

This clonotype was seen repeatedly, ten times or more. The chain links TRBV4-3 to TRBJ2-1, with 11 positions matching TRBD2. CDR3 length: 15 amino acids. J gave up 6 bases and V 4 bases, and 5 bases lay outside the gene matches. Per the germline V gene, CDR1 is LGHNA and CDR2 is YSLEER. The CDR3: CASSLGLAVFNEQFF. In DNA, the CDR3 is TGCGCCAGCAGCCTGGGACTAGCGGTCTTCAATGAGCAGTTCTTC.

The CDR3 coding sequence is TGCGCCAGCAGCTTGTTAGGGGCGGACAATCAGCCCCAGCATTTT. Its translation: CASSLLGADNQPQHF. This chain joins TRBV5-1 and TRBJ1-5, with D perhaps matching TRBD1 (5 bases). The CDR3 totals 15 residues. V was clipped by 1 base and J by 3 bases, with 11 bases between them. Germline CDR1 is SGHRS and CDR2 is YFSETQ.